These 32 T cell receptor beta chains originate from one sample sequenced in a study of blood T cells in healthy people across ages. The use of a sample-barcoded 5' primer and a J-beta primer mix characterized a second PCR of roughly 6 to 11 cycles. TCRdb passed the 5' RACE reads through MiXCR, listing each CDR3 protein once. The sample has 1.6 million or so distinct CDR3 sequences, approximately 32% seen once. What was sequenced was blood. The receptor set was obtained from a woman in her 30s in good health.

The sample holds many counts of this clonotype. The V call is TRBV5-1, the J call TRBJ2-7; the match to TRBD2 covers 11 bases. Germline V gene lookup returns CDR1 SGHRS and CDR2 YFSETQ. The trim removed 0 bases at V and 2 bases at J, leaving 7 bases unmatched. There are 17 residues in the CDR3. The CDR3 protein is CASSLGLAGGSTYEQYF. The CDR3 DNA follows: TGCGCCAGCAGCTTGGGGCTAGCGGGAGGAAGCACCTACGAGCAGTACTTC.

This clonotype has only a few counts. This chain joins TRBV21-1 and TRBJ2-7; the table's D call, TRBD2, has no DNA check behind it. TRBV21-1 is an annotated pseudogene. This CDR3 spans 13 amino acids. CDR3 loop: CATPTSGTYEQYF. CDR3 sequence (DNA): TGTGCCACCCCGACTAGCGGGACCTACGAGCAGTACTTC.

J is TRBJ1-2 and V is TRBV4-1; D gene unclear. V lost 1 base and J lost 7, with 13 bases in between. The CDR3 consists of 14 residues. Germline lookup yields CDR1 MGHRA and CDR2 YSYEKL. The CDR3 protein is CASSQVNTLVGYTF. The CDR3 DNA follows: TGCGCCAGCAGCCAAGTTAACACTCTGGTTGGCTACACCTTC.

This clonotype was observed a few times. The CDR3 reads CASSLEWRGRETQYF. The CDR3 region has the DNA TGCGCCAGCAGCTTGGAATGGCGGGGTCGGGAGACCCAGTACTTC. The chain is built from TRBV5-1 and TRBJ2-5; possibly TRBD2 for D (6 bases). CDR3 length equals 15 residues. The V and J ends lost 0 bases and 5 bases respectively, with 14 bases between them. Germline V gene lookup returns CDR1 SGHRS and CDR2 YFSETQ.

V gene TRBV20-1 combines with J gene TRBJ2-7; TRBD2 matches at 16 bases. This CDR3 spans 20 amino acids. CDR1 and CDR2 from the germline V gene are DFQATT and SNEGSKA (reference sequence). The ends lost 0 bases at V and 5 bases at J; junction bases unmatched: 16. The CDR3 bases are TGCAGTGCTAGAGAGATTCAGAAAGGGACTAGCGGGAGGGCCGTCAACGAGCAGTACTTC. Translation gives CSAREIQKGTSGRAVNEQYF.

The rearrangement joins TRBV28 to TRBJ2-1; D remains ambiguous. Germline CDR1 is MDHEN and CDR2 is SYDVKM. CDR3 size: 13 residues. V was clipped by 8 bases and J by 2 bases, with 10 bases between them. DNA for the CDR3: TGTGCCAGCTGGACGCCTACCTACAATGAGCAGTTCTTC. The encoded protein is CASWTPTYNEQFF. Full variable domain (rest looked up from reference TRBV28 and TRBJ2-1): DVKVTQSSRYLVKRTGEKVFLECVQDMDHENMFWYRQDPGLGLRLIYFSYDVKMKEKGDIPEGYSVSREKKERFSLILESASTNQTSMYLCASWTPTYNEQFFGPGTRLTVL.

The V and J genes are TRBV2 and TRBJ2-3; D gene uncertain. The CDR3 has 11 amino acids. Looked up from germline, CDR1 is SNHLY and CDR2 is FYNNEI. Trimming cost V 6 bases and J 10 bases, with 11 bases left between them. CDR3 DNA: TGTGCCAGCAGAAAACCCAAGGCGCAGTATTTT. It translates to CASRKPKAQYF.

DNA for the CDR3: TGTGCCAGCAAAAAGGGACAGGGATACAATGAGCAGTTCTTC. Translated: CASKKGQGYNEQFF. This chain uses TRBV6-5 with TRBJ2-1, with TRBD1 matching 9 bases. The CDR3 length is 14 residues. Unmatched junction bases numbered 5, after V lost 7 bases and J lost 4 bases. Per germline, CDR1 MNHEY and CDR2 SVGAGI.

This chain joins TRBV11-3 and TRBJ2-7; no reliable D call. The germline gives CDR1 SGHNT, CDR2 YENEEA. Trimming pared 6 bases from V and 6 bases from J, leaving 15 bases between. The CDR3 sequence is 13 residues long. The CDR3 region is CASSLGSSFEQYF. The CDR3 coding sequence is TGTGCCAGCAGTCTCGGGTCCTCATTCGAGCAGTACTTC.

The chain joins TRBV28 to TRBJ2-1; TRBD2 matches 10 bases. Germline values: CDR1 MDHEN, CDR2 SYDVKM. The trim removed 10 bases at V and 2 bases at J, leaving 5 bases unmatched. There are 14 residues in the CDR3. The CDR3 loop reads CATSAGGTYNEQFF. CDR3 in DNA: TGTGCCACCTCAGCGGGAGGGACCTACAATGAGCAGTTCTTC.

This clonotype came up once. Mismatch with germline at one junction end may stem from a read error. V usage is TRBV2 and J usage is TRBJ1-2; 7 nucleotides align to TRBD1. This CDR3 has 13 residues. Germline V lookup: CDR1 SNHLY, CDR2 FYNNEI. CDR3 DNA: TGTGCCGGCAGGAAAGACAGGGACTATGGCTACACCTTC. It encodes CAGRKDRDYGYTF.

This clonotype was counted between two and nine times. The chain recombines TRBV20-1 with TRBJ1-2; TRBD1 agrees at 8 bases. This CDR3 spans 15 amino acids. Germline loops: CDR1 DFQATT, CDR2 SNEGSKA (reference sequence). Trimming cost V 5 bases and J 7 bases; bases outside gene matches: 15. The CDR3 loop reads CSAHPGTGSASGYTF. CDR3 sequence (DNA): TGCAGTGCTCACCCCGGGACAGGATCCGCTTCTGGCTACACCTTC.

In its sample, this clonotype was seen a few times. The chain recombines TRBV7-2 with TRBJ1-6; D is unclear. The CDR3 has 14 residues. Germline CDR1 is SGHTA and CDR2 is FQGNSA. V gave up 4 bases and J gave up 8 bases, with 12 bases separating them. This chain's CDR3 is CASSSVPGYSPLHF. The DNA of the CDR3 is TGTGCCAGCAGCTCCGTCCCCGGCTATTCACCCCTCCACTTT.

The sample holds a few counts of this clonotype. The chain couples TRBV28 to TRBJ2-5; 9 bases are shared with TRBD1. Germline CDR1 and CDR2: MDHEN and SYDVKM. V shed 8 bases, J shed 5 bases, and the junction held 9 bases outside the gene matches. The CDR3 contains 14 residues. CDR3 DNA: TGTGCCAGCGGCCTTTGGACAGGGGTGGAGACCCAGTACTTC. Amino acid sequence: CASGLWTGVETQYF.

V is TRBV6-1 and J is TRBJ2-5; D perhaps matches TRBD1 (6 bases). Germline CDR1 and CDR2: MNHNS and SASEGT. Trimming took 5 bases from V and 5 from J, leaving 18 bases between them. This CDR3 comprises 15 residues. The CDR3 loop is CASSRTGWGRETQYF. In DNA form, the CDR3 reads TGTGCCAGCAGTAGAACAGGGTGGGGACGGGAGACCCAGTACTTC.

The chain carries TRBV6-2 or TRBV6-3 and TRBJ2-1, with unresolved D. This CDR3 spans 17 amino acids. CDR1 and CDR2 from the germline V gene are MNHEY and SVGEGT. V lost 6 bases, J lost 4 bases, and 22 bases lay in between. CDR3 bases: TGTGCCAGCAGGCCCGGCTTAGGCTCTCCGGGTTACAATGAGCAGTTCTTC. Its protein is CASRPGLGSPGYNEQFF.

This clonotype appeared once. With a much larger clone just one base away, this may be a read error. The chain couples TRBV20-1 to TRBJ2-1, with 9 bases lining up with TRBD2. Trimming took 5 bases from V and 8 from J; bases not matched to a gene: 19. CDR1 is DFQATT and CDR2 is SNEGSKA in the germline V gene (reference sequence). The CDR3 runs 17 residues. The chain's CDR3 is CSAGAFGVSGSSDEQFF. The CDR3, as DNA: TGCAGTGCTGGTGCGTTCGGAGTTAGCGGGAGTTCTGATGAGCAGTTCTTC.

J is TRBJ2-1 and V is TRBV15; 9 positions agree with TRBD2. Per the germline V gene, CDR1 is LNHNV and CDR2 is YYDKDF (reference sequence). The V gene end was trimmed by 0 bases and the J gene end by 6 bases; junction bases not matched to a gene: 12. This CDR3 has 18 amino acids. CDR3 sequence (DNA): TGTGCCACCAGCAGAGATCCCTCGACTAGCGGCACTTTCAATGAGCAGTTCTTC. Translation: CATSRDPSTSGTFNEQFF.

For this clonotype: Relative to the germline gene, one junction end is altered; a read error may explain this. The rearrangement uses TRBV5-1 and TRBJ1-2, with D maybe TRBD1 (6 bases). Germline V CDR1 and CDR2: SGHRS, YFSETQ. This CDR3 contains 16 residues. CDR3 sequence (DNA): TGCACCAGCAGCTTGGGATACGTACAGGGCTGGGATGGCTACACCTTC. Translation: CTSSLGYVQGWDGYTF.

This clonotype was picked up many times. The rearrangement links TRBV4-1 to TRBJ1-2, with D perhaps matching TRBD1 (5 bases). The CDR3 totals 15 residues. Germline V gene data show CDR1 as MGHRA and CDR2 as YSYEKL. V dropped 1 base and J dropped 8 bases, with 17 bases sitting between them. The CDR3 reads CASSQGWGLATGYTF. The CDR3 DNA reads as TGCGCCAGCAGCCAAGGATGGGGCCTAGCAACCGGCTACACCTTC.

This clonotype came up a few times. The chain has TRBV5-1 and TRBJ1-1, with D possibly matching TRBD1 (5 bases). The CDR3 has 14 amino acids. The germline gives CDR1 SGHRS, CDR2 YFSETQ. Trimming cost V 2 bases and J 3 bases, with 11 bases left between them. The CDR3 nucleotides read TGCGCCAGCAGCTTTATTCGGGGCTACACTGAAGCTTTCTTT. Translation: CASSFIRGYTEAFF. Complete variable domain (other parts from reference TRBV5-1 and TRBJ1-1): KAGVTQTPRYLIKTRGQQVTLSCSPISGHRSVSWYQQTPGQGLQFLFEYFSETQRNKGNFPGRFSGRQFSNSRSEMNVSTLELGDSALYLCASSFIRGYTEAFFGQGTRLTVV.

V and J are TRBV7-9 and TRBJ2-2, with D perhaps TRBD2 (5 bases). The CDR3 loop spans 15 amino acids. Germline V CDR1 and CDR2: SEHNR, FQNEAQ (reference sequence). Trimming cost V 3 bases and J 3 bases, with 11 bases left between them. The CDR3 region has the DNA TGTGCCAGCAGCTTGGGGAGTCCCGACACCGGGGAGCTGTTTTTT. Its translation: CASSLGSPDTGELFF.

The CDR3 DNA follows: TGTGCCAGCAGTTACTTCGCGGGGACCCAAGAGACCCAGTACTTC. It specifies CASSYFAGTQETQYF. The chain joins TRBV6-6 to TRBJ2-5; possible D gene TRBD2, 6 bases. V was trimmed by 1 base and J by 1 base, leaving 10 bases between them. Germline values: CDR1 MNHNY, CDR2 SVGAGI (reference sequence). The CDR3 contains 15 residues.

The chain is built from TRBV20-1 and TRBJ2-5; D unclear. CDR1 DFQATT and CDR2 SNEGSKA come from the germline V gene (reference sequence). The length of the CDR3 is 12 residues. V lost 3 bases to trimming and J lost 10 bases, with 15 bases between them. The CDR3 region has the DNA TGCAGTGCTAGTACGGATAAAGAGGTCCAGTACTTC. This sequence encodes CSASTDKEVQYF.

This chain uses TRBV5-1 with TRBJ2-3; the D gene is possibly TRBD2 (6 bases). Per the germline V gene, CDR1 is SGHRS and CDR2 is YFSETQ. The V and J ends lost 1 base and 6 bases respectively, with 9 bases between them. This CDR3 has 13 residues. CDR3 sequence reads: CASSLPSEDTQYF. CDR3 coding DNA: TGCGCCAGCAGCTTGCCTAGCGAGGATACGCAGTATTTT.

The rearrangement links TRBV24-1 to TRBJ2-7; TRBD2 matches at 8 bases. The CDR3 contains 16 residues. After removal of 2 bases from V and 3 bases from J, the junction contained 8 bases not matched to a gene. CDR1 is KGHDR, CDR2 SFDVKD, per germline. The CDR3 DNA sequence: TGTGCCACCAGTGATTCTCTAAGCGGGAGCATCTACGAGCAGTACTTC. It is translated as CATSDSLSGSIYEQYF.

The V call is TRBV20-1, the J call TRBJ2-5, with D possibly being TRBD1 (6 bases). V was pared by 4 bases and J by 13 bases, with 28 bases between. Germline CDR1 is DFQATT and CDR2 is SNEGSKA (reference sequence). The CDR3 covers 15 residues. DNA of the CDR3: TGCAGTGCTATACGGGCAGGGGAATTTAAAAATGAGCGGTACTTC. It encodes CSAIRAGEFKNERYF.

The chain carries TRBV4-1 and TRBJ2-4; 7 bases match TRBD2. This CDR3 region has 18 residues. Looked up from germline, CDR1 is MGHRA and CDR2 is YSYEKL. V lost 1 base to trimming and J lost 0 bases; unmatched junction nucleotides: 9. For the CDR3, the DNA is TGCGCCAGCAGCCAAGGGCTAGACGGGACTATAGCCAAAAACATTCAGTACTTC. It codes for CASSQGLDGTIAKNIQYF.

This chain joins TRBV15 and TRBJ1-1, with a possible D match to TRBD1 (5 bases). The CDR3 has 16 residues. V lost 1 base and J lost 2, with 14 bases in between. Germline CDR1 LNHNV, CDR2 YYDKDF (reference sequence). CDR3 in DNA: TGTGCCACCAGCAGAGGGTGGGGGGTCGGAAACACTGAAGCTTTCTTT. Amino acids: CATSRGWGVGNTEAFF.

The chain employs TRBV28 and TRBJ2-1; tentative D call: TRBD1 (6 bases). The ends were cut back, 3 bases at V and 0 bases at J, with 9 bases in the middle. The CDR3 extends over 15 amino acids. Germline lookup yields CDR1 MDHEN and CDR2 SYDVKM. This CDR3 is CASSLWDISYNEQFF. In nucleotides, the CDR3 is TGTGCCAGCAGTTTGTGGGACATCTCCTACAATGAGCAGTTCTTC.

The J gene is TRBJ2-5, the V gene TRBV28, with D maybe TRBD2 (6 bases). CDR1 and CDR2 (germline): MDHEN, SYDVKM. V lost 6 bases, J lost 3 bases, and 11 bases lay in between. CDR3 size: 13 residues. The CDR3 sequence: CASSGSLEETQYF. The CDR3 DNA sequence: TGTGCCAGCAGCGGGAGTTTAGAAGAGACCCAGTACTTC.

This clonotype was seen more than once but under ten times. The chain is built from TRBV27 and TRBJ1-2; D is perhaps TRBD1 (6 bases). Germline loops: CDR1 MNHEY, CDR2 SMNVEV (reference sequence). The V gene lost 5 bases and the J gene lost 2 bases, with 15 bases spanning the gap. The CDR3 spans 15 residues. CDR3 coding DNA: TGTGCCAGCAGTATACAGGGTAATCTCAACTATGGCTACACCTTC. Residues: CASSIQGNLNYGYTF.